This entry describes one T cell receptor beta chain. The antigen is undetermined. This sample was taken from a study of radiotherapy plus CTLA-4 blockade in lung cancer. Using immunoSEQ multiplex PCR, the repertoire was profiled, and TCRdb retains in-frame clones only, with some absent. This table holds 23,000 or so clones, approximately 73% found once. Broader study findings: Per reports, early blood T cell clone dynamics, plus interferon-beta, forecast response most strongly.

The sequenced sample was peripheral blood, obtained from a patient treated with radiotherapy plus ipilimumab. The origin of this receptor is a human donor with non-small cell lung cancer who had stable disease on radiotherapy plus ipilimumab.

Written as DNA, the CDR3 is TGTGCCAGCAGCTTAAGACGCCAGGGTGGGGCCAACGTCCTGACTTTC. Translated, it gives CASSLRRQGGANVLTF. The V gene is TRBV7-2, the J gene TRBJ2-6, with a weak D call TRBD1 (5 bases). Trimming stripped 2 bases from V and 3 bases from J, with 11 bases between. This CDR3 contains 16 residues. Looked up from germline, CDR1 is SGHTA and CDR2 is FQGNSA.